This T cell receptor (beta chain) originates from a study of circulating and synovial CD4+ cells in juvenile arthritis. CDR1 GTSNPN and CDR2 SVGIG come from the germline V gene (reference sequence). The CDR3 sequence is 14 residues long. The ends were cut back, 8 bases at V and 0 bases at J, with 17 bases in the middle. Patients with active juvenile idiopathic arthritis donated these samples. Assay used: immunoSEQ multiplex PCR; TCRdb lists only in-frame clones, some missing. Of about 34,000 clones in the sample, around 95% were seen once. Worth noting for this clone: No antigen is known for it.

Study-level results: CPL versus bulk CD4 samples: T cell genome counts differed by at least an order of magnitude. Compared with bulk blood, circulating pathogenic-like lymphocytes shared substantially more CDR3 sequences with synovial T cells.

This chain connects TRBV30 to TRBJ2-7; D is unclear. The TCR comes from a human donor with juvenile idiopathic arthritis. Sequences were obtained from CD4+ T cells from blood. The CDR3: CAAARRSSSYEQYF. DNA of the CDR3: TGTGCCGCGGCCCGGCGTTCAAGCTCCTACGAGCAGTACTTC.